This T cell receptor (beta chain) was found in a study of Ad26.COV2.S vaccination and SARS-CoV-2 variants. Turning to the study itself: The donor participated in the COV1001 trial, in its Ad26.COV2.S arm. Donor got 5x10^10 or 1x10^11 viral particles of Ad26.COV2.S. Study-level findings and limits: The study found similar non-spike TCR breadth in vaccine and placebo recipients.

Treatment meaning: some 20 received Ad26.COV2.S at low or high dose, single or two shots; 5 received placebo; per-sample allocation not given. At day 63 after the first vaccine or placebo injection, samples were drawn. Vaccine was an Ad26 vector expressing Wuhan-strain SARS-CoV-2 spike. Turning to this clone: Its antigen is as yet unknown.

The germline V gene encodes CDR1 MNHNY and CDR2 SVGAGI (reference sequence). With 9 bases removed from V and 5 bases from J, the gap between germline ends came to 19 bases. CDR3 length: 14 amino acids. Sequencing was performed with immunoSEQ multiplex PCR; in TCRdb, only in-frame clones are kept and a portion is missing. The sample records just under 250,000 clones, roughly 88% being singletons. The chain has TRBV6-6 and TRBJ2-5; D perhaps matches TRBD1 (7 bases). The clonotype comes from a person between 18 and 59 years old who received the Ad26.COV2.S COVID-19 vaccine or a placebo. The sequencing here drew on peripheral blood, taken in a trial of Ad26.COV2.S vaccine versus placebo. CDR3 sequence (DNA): TGTGCCAGTACGACAGCAGGGGGGTTTGAGACCCAGTACTTC. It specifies CASTTAGGFETQYF.